Sequencing of this T cell receptor (beta chain) was carried out in a study of CD8 T cells in ankylosing spondylitis. Findings of the study overall: Within peripheral blood, clones linked to disease were CD8+ and relatively rare. Ankylosing spondylitis blood seemed to carry a telltale TCR beta motif made of under ten highly homologous variants.

Germline V CDR1 and CDR2: SGHRS, YFSETQ. CDR3 length: 15 amino acids. The J segment lost 1 base and the V segment lost 4 bases, leaving 6 bases of the junction unmatched. This clonotype has only a few counts. What it recognizes is unknown. In TCRdb, the 5' RACE reads were re-called with MiXCR into one record per CDR3 protein. The sample has roughly 440,000 distinct CDR3 sequences; roughly a sixth are singletons. This receptor was obtained from a male donor with ankylosing spondylitis. The sequencing sample was made of blood, either unsorted or a sorted T cell fraction (not recorded which). The chain uses TRBV5-1 and TRBJ2-3; TRBD2 aligns across 7 bases. In DNA, the CDR3 is TGCGCCAGCAGCCCCGGACTAGAGCGCACAGATACGCAGTATTTT. Translated: CASSPGLERTDTQYF. The full variable domain, its missing parts supplied by reference TRBV5-1 and TRBJ2-3, is KAGVTQTPRYLIKTRGQQVTLSCSPISGHRSVSWYQQTPGQGLQFLFEYFSETQRNKGNFPGRFSGRQFSNSRSEMNVSTLELGDSALYLCASSPGLERTDTQYFGPGTRLTVL.